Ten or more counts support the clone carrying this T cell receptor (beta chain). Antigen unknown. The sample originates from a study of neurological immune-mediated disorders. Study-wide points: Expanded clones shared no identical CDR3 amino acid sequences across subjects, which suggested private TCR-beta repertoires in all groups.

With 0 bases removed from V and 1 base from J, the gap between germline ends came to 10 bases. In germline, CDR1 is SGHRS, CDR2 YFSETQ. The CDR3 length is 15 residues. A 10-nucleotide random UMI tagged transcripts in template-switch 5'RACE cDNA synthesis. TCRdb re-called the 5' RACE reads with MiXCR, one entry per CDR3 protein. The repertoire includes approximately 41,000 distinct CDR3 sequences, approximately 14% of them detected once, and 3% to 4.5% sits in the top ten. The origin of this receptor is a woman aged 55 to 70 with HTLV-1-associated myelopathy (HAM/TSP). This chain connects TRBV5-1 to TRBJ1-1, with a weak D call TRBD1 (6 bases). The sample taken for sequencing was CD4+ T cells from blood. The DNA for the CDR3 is TGCGCCAGCAGCTTGGATCGGGGGGCGAACACTGAAGCTTTCTTT. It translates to CASSLDRGANTEAFF.